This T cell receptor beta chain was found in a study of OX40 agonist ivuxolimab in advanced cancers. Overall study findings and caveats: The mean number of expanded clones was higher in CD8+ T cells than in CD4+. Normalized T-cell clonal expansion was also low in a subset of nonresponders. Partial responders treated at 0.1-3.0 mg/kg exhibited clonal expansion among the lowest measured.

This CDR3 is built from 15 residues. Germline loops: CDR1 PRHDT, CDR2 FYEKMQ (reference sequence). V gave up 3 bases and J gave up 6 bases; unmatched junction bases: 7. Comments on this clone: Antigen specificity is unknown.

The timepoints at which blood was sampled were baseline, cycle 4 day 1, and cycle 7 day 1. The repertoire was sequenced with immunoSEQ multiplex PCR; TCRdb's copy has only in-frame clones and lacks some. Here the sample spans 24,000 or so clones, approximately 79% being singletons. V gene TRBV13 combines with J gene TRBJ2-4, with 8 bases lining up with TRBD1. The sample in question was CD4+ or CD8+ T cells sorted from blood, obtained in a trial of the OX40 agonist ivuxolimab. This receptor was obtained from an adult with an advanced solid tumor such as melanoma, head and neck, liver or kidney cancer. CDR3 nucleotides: TGTGCCAGCAGCTTTTCAGGGGGCAAACGAAACATTCAGTACTTC. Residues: CASSFSGGKRNIQYF.